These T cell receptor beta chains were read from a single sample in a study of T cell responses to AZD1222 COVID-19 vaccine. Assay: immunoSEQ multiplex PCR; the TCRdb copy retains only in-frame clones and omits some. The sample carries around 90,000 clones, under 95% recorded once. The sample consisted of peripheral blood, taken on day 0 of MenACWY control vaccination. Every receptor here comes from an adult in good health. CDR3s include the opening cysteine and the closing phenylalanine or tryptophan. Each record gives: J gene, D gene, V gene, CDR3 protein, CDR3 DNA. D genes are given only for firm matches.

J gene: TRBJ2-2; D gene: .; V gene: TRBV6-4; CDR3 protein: CASPGGTGLTGELFF; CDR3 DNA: TGTGCCAGCCCGGGAGGGACAGGGCTCACCGGGGAGCTGTTTTTT
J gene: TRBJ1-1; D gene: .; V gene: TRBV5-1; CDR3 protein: CASSLGSQTDTEAFF; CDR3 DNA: TGCGCCAGCAGCTTGGGCTCTCAGACTGACACTGAAGCTTTCTTT
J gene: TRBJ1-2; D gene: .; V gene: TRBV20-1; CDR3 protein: CSALGYTF; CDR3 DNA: TGCAGTGCTCTTGGCTACACCTTC
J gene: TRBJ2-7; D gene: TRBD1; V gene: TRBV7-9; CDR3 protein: CASSLPSQGVDEQYF; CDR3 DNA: TGTGCCAGCAGCTTACCATCACAGGGGGTGGACGAGCAGTACTTC
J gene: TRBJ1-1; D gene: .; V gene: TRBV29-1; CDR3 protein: CSGETTEAFF; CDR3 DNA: TGCAGCGGAGAGACCACTGAAGCTTTCTTT
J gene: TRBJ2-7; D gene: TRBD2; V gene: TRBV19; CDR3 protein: CASSIDPGTSMYEQYF; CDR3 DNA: TGTGCCAGTAGTATAGATCCCGGGACTAGCATGTACGAGCAGTACTTC
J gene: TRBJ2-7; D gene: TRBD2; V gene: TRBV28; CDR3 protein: CASSFPSGSGGQYF; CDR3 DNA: TGTGCCAGCAGTTTCCCTAGCGGGAGTGGGGGGCAGTACTTC
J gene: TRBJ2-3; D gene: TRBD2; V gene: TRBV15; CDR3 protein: CATSRGSGGVGNTDTQYF; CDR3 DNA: TGTGCCACCAGCAGAGGTAGCGGGGGGGTCGGTAACACAGATACGCAGTATTTT
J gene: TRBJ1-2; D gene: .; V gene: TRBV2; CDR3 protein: CASRAGTMRGYTF; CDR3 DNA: TGTGCCAGCAGAGCCGGGACGATGCGGGGCTACACCTTC
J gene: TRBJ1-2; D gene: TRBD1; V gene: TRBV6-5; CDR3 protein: CASSYGTGGLGYGYTF; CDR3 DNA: TGTGCCAGCAGTTACGGGACAGGGGGTCTTGGATATGGCTACACCTTC
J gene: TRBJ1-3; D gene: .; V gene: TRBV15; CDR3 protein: CATSRDPGLSGNTIYF; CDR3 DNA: TGTGCCACCAGCAGAGATCCGGGCCTCTCTGGAAACACCATATATTTT
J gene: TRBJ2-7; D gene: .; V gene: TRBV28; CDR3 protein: CASSPPPGLRSEQYF; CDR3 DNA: TGTGCCAGCAGCCCGCCACCGGGACTCCGTTCCGAGCAGTACTTC